One sample yielded the 3 T cell receptor beta chains listed below, sequenced in a study of blood T cell repertoires in COVID-19. Measured with immunoSEQ multiplex PCR; TCRdb has only the in-frame clones, and not every one. The data show 250,000 or so clones, around 83% seen once. The sample taken for sequencing was PBMCs or T cells enriched from blood (not recorded which). The receptor set was obtained from a woman in her forties or fifties who had been exposed to COVID-19.

The chain recombines TRBV7-2 with TRBJ2-5; no firm D call. This CDR3 spans 13 amino acids. V lost 1 base and J 2 bases, leaving 5 bases between the germline ends. Per the germline V gene, CDR1 is SGHTA and CDR2 is FQGNSA. CDR3 region: CASSLGLQETQYF. The CDR3 nucleotides are TGTGCCAGCAGCTTAGGACTTCAAGAGACCCAGTACTTC. Variable domain in full (rest from reference TRBV7-2 and TRBJ2-5): GAGVSQSPSNKVTEKGKDVELRCDPISGHTALYWYRQSLGQGLEFLIYFQGNSAPDKSGLPSDRFSAERTGGSVSTLTIQRTQQEDSAVYLCASSLGLQETQYFGPGTRLLVL.

This sequence joins TRBV7-9 and TRBJ1-1, with D hard to call. V lost 1 base and J lost 1, with 10 bases in between. Germline loops: CDR1 SEHNR, CDR2 FQNEAQ (reference sequence). The CDR3 spans 15 residues. CDR3 in amino acids: CASSLDLGGNTEAFF. CDR3 DNA sequence: TGTGCCAGCAGCTTAGATCTGGGAGGGAACACTGAAGCTTTCTTT.

This chain joins TRBV20-1 and TRBJ1-2, with D perhaps matching TRBD1 (5 bases). The CDR3 length is 11 residues. CDR1 DFQATT and CDR2 SNEGSKA come from the germline V gene (reference sequence). Between the trimmed V and J ends, which lost 5 bases and 6 bases, there was a span of 10 bases. The CDR3 protein is CSALTAHGYTF. The CDR3 DNA is TGCAGTGCTTTGACAGCCCATGGCTACACCTTC.